This T cell receptor (beta chain) stems from a study of OX40 agonist ivuxolimab in advanced cancers. For this clone: Its antigen is not known.

The CDR3 is 14 amino acids. The germline V gene has CDR1 SGDLS and CDR2 YYNGEE. The germline V and J ends were trimmed by 2 bases and 0 bases, with 6 bases remaining between them. Findings and caveats of the study: At 0.1 to 3.0 mg/kg, clonal expansion of CD4+ and CD8+ blood T cells had occurred by week 6. Among the lowest peripheral clonal expansion occurred in 0.1-3.0 mg/kg partial responders. On average, CD8+ T cells had more expanded clones than CD4+. Expanded peripheral T cell antigen specificity was not determined.

Profiled with immunoSEQ multiplex PCR; TCRdb holds only in-frame clones, not every one. Of some 51,000 clones detected, over 85% appear once; the ten largest clones hold 47%. This receptor was identified in an adult with an advanced solid tumor such as melanoma, head and neck, liver or kidney cancer. The chain employs TRBV9 and TRBJ1-5, with D unclear. The sequencing used CD4+ or CD8+ T cells sorted from blood, collected in a trial of the OX40 agonist ivuxolimab. This CDR3 is CASSVGDSNQPQHF. The CDR3 bases are TGTGCCAGCAGCGTCGGGGATAGCAATCAGCCCCAGCATTTT.